This T cell receptor (beta chain) was recovered during a study of blood T cell repertoires in COVID-19. Across the study: PBMCs, B-cell-depleted T cells, or T cells were the source of the cDNA or gDNA that made up the material.

With 6 bases clipped from V and 1 base from J, the junction kept 5 bases outside the gene matches. Germline V CDR1 and CDR2: ENHRY, SYGVKD. The CDR3 extends over 14 amino acids. Original analysis: Reference gene primer amplification in the assay estimated nucleated cell counts. Using immunoSEQ multiplex PCR, the repertoire was profiled, and TCRdb retains in-frame clones only, with some absent. V and J calls and clone size are copied from that table; D and trimming were computed from the DNA. The sample contains about 300,000 clones, roughly 90% of which appear only once. The participants were between roughly 18 and 89 years old and came from about two dozen US areas. Donors were grouped by their self-reported clinical history.

Source material: PBMCs or T cells enriched from blood (not recorded which). This clonotype was obtained from a woman aged 18-30 years with acute COVID-19. The rearrangement joins TRBV10-3 to TRBJ2-7, with 8 bases matching TRBD1. This CDR3 reads CAIRSGQASYEQYF. CDR3 DNA: TGTGCCATCAGGTCGGGACAGGCTTCCTACGAGCAGTACTTC.